A single sample gave rise to the 31 T cell receptor beta chains below, sequenced in a study of cytomegalovirus exposure and HLA in healthy donors. A multiplex PCR was run with 60 Vbeta primers and 13 Jbeta primers. Sequencing was performed with immunoSEQ multiplex PCR; in TCRdb, only in-frame clones are kept and a portion is missing. The data hold some 150,000 clones, with approximately 80% observed a single time. Sequenced: PBMCs. All receptors come from a woman aged 18-30 years in good health and CMV-seronegative.

This chain uses TRBV27 with TRBJ2-7; perhaps TRBD1 as D (6 bases). The germline V gene has CDR1 MNHEY and CDR2 SMNVEV (reference sequence). Trimming shortened V by 7 bases and J by 3 bases, and 10 bases separated the two germline ends. CDR3 size: 12 residues. DNA of the CDR3: TGTGCCAGCAAATCAGGGGACTACGAGCAGTACTTC. This translates into CASKSGDYEQYF.

The CDR3 here is CASSPTSGTGLPSSYNEQFF. CDR3 in DNA: TGCGCCAGCAGCCCGACTAGCGGGACCGGGCTGCCGAGCTCCTACAATGAGCAGTTCTTC. The chain uses TRBV4-1 and TRBJ2-1; 11 positions match TRBD2. V lost 4 bases, J lost 0 bases, and 14 bases stayed unmatched. Germline CDR1 and CDR2: MGHRA and YSYEKL. The CDR3 runs 20 residues.

The V gene is TRBV27, the J gene TRBJ2-5; 8 bases line up with TRBD1. The V segment lost 5 bases and the J segment 7 bases; nucleotides outside the gene matches: 12. CDR3 length: 15 amino acids. Germline CDR1 and CDR2: MNHEY and SMNVEV (reference sequence). The DNA of the CDR3 is TGTGCCAGCAGTCCGGGACAGGTCGCTCCCAGGACCCAGTACTTC. This translates into CASSPGQVAPRTQYF.

V usage is TRBV27 and J usage is TRBJ2-7, with 7 positions matching TRBD1. CDR1 is MNHEY, CDR2 SMNVEV, per germline (reference sequence). V was clipped by 2 bases and J by 7 bases; unmatched bases: 11. This CDR3 has 15 residues. CDR3 protein: CASSLMVQGVEEQYF. The CDR3, as DNA: TGTGCCAGCAGTTTAATGGTCCAGGGGGTGGAGGAGCAGTACTTC.

The rearrangement joins TRBV11-2 to TRBJ2-1, with 12 bases identical to TRBD2. CDR3 length equals 15 residues. Germline values: CDR1 SGHAT, CDR2 FQNNGV. With 5 bases clipped from V and 8 bases from J, the junction kept 7 bases outside the gene matches. The CDR3 is CASSRRLAGVDEQFF. CDR3 sequence (DNA): TGTGCCAGCAGCCGAAGACTAGCGGGAGTTGATGAGCAGTTCTTC.

V is TRBV5-6 and J is TRBJ1-2, with D possibly TRBD1 on 5 matching bases. The CDR3 is 14 amino acids. CDR1 is SGHDT and CDR2 is YYEEEE in the germline V gene. Between the trimmed V and J ends, which lost 6 bases and 8 bases, there was a span of 20 bases. The CDR3 coding sequence is TGTGCCAGCACCTACGGAGCAGGGAGGGGAGGCTACACCTTC. Its protein product is CASTYGAGRGGYTF.

The rearrangement joins TRBV10-1 to TRBJ2-1, with TRBD1 identical over 9 bases. Germline CDR1 WNHNN, CDR2 SYGVQD (reference sequence). CDR3 length: 15 amino acids. The ends lost 6 bases at V and 6 bases at J; junction bases unmatched: 9. In nucleotides, the CDR3 is TGCGCCAGCAGCCTGCCCGGGACAGGGTTCAATGAGCAGTTCTTC. This codes for CASSLPGTGFNEQFF.

This chain connects TRBV7-3 to TRBJ2-1, with D possibly being TRBD1 (6 bases). CDR1 SGHTA and CDR2 FQGTGA come from the germline V gene. The CDR3 totals 16 residues. Trimming left V 5 bases short and J 8 bases short, with 22 bases between. CDR3 sequence reads: CASSPKGDITRDEQFF. The CDR3 DNA sequence: TGTGCCAGCAGCCCCAAGGGGGACATCACCCGGGATGAGCAGTTCTTC.

This clone has just one count. The V gene is TRBV4-2, the J gene TRBJ2-5; 14 bases align to TRBD2. The J segment lost 5 bases and the V segment lost 5 bases, leaving 7 bases of the junction unmatched. The CDR3 sequence is 16 residues long. Germline V gene data show CDR1 as LGHNA and CDR2 as YNFKEQ. The CDR3: CASSSTSGRAEETQYF. The CDR3 DNA reads TGTGCCAGCAGCTCGACTAGCGGGAGGGCCGAGGAGACCCAGTACTTC.

V is TRBV28 and J is TRBJ2-6, with TRBD2 matching over 10 bases. Germline lookup yields CDR1 MDHEN and CDR2 SYDVKM. This CDR3 spans 17 amino acids. The ends lost 6 bases at V and 0 bases at J; junction bases unmatched: 5. The CDR3 DNA sequence: TGTGCCAGCAGGCAGCGGGAGGGGACCTCTGGGGCCAACGTCCTGACTTTC. This translates into CASRQREGTSGANVLTF.

V and J are TRBV4-2 and TRBJ2-2; tentatively, D is TRBD2 (5 bases). The CDR3 totals 14 residues. Trimming pared 3 bases from V and 3 bases from J, leaving 8 bases between. Germline V gene sequence: CDR1 LGHNA, CDR2 YNFKEQ. CDR3 region: CASSHAEDTGELFF. The CDR3 DNA is TGTGCCAGCAGCCATGCGGAGGACACCGGGGAGCTGTTTTTT.

The genes are TRBV4-1 and TRBJ2-1; TRBD2 matches at 10 bases. V lost 2 bases and J lost 7; bases outside the gene matches: 8. Per germline, CDR1 MGHRA and CDR2 YSYEKL. The CDR3 loop spans 16 amino acids. CDR3 in amino acids: CASSQTVNSGRNEQFF. Written as DNA, the CDR3 is TGCGCCAGCAGCCAAACCGTCAATAGCGGGAGGAATGAGCAGTTCTTC.

This chain links TRBV29-1 with TRBJ1-2; tentative D call: TRBD1 (6 bases). The CDR3 contains 15 residues. Per the germline V gene, CDR1 is SQVTM and CDR2 is ANQGSEA. Trimming pared 7 bases from V and 2 bases from J, leaving 20 bases between. The CDR3 loop reads CSGATGISGNYGYTF. In DNA, the CDR3 is TGCAGCGGCGCAACAGGGATTTCGGGGAACTATGGCTACACCTTC.

The V gene is TRBV15, the J gene TRBJ2-6; D remains ambiguous. V lost 0 bases and J lost 1, with 10 bases in between. From germline, CDR1 is LNHNV and CDR2 YYDKDF (reference sequence). This CDR3 is built from 17 residues. The CDR3 DNA reads as TGTGCCACCAGCAGAGATCCCAGTCGATCTGGGGCCAACGTCCTGACTTTC. It specifies CATSRDPSRSGANVLTF.

This clone has only one observation. The chain uses TRBV28 and TRBJ1-5; 7 bases fit TRBD1. CDR1 is MDHEN, CDR2 SYDVKM, per germline. There are 15 residues in the CDR3. V was clipped by 2 bases and J by 5 bases; unmatched bases: 6. The CDR3 protein is CASSLNRGRDQPQHF. CDR3 nucleotide sequence: TGTGCCAGCAGTTTAAACAGGGGTCGGGATCAGCCCCAGCATTTT.

This chain links TRBV10-3 with TRBJ2-3; D may be TRBD1 (5 bases). The CDR3 length is 12 residues. The germline V gene encodes CDR1 ENHRY and CDR2 SYGVKD. The germline V and J ends were trimmed by 8 bases and 5 bases, with 11 bases remaining between them. CDR3 loop: CAIGPGQDTQYF. CDR3 nucleotides: TGTGCCATCGGACCAGGGCAAGATACGCAGTATTTT.

CDR3 in DNA: TGCGCCAGCAGCTTCGGTCGGCAGGGGGGAGGTACTGAAGCTTTCTTT. It specifies CASSFGRQGGGTEAFF. This rearrangement joins TRBV5-1 to TRBJ1-1; 7 bases are shared with TRBD1. This CDR3 comprises 16 residues. V shed 2 bases, J shed 5 bases, and the junction held 12 bases outside the gene matches. The germline gives CDR1 SGHRS, CDR2 YFSETQ.

This clone was detected only a few times. For the CDR3, the DNA is TGTGCCAGCAGTCCGTCTAGCGGGAGAGCCGATACGCAGTATTTT. It codes for CASSPSSGRADTQYF. The chain joins TRBV27 to TRBJ2-3; 10 nucleotides align to TRBD2. Germline V gives CDR1 MNHEY, CDR2 SMNVEV (reference sequence). The CDR3 runs to 15 residues. The V segment lost 5 bases and the J segment 6 bases; nucleotides outside the gene matches: 8.

The sample holds one count of this clone. The chain joins TRBV4-3 to TRBJ2-5, with 7 bases aligning to TRBD1. The CDR3 runs to 17 residues. In germline, CDR1 is LGHNA, CDR2 YSLEER. The V segment lost 3 bases and the J segment 1 base; nucleotides outside the gene matches: 11. CDR3: CASSHEQGVGSQETQYF. CDR3 nucleotides: TGCGCCAGCAGCCATGAGCAGGGGGTAGGCAGCCAAGAGACCCAGTACTTC.

This clone was seen a few times. The chain couples TRBV19 to TRBJ1-2; no clear D. The V end was cut by 5 bases, the J end by 6 bases, with 13 bases between. The CDR3 has 13 residues. Per the germline V gene, CDR1 is LNHDA and CDR2 is SQIVND (reference sequence). CDR3 sequence (DNA): TGTGCCAGTAGTTCTAACGGTGGAGATGGCTACACCTTC. Amino acid sequence: CASSSNGGDGYTF.

The count of this clone is one. This rearrangement joins TRBV5-1 to TRBJ2-7; the match to TRBD2 covers 8 bases. Per the germline V gene, CDR1 is SGHRS and CDR2 is YFSETQ. Trimming at V came to 0 bases and at J to 2 bases, leaving 4 bases not matched to a gene. The CDR3 spans 15 residues. The CDR3 is CASSLAELAAYEQYF. CDR3 sequence (DNA): TGCGCCAGCAGCTTGGCAGAACTAGCGGCCTACGAGCAGTACTTC.

The chain carries TRBV6-5 and TRBJ2-3; D unclear. This CDR3 spans 14 amino acids. Between the trimmed V and J ends, which lost 2 bases and 2 bases, there was a span of 8 bases. Germline loops: CDR1 MNHEY, CDR2 SVGAGI. Written as DNA, the CDR3 is TGTGCCAGCAGTTACGGGCAGCTCACAGATACGCAGTATTTT. This encodes CASSYGQLTDTQYF.

This chain joins TRBV5-4 and TRBJ2-5, with D tentatively TRBD2 (5 bases). The V gene lost 0 bases and the J gene lost 5 bases, with 11 bases spanning the gap. Germline V gene data show CDR1 as SGHNT and CDR2 as YYREEE (reference sequence). CDR3 length: 14 amino acids. CDR3 nucleotide sequence: TGTGCCAGCAGCTTGGATCCGGGATGGGAGACCCAGTACTTC. Its protein is CASSLDPGWETQYF.

The genes are TRBV11-3 and TRBJ2-1; 8 bases are shared with TRBD2. The CDR3 covers 14 residues. The V segment lost 5 bases and the J segment 6 bases; nucleotides outside the gene matches: 6. CDR1 and CDR2 (germline): SGHNT, YENEEA. CDR3 coding DNA: TGTGCCAGCAGCGCCCGGACTAGCTTCAATGAGCAGTTCTTC. It codes for CASSARTSFNEQFF. The full variable domain, its missing parts supplied by reference TRBV11-3 and TRBJ2-1, is EAGVVQSPRYKIIEKKQPVAFWCNPISGHNTLYWYLQNLGQGPELLIRYENEEAVDDSQLPKDRFSAERLKGVDSTLKIQPAELGDSAVYLCASSARTSFNEQFFGPGTRLTVL.

This sequence joins TRBV5-5 and TRBJ2-3; D unresolved. The CDR3 is made up of 15 amino acids. Germline loops: CDR1 SGHKS, CDR2 YYEKEE (reference sequence). Trimming shortened V by 4 bases and J by 4 bases, and 16 bases separated the two germline ends. CDR3 protein: CASSVHILLADTQYF. In DNA, the CDR3 is TGTGCCAGCAGCGTGCACATCCTGCTGGCAGATACGCAGTATTTT.

The chain uses TRBV5-1 and TRBJ2-3; 8 bases align to TRBD2. The trim removed 0 bases at V and 5 bases at J, leaving 5 bases unmatched. The CDR3 totals 15 residues. Germline V gene sequence: CDR1 SGHRS, CDR2 YFSETQ. CDR3 nucleotide sequence: TGCGCCAGCAGCTTGGAAGGGCGGGAGGTAGATACGCAGTATTTT. Translated: CASSLEGREVDTQYF.

The chain links TRBV11-3 to TRBJ1-1, with D possibly matching TRBD1 (5 bases). The CDR3 runs to 12 residues. Trimming took 4 bases from V and 4 from J, leaving 7 bases between them. The germline V gene has CDR1 SGHNT and CDR2 YENEEA. CDR3: CASSWGGTEAFF. DNA for the CDR3: TGTGCCAGCAGCTGGGGGGGCACTGAAGCTTTCTTT. Looking up the rest from reference TRBV11-3 and TRBJ1-1 gives the full variable domain: EAGVVQSPRYKIIEKKQPVAFWCNPISGHNTLYWYLQNLGQGPELLIRYENEEAVDDSQLPKDRFSAERLKGVDSTLKIQPAELGDSAVYLCASSWGGTEAFFGQGTRLTVV.

The V and J genes are TRBV7-2 and TRBJ2-5; D is perhaps TRBD2 (6 bases). The J call is doubtful: the DNA matches TRBJ2-7 better. The CDR3 sequence is 13 residues long. Germline V gene data show CDR1 as SGHTA and CDR2 as FQGNSA. Here the CDR3 DNA reads TGTGCCAGCAGCCGGGGGACCGGCTACGAGCAGTACTTC. Its translation is CASSRGTGYEQYF.

This rearrangement joins TRBV19 to TRBJ2-7, with 7 positions matching TRBD2. The J segment lost 3 bases and the V segment lost 1 base, leaving 6 bases of the junction unmatched. CDR3 length equals 15 residues. The germline V gene encodes CDR1 LNHDA and CDR2 SQIVND (reference sequence). The CDR3: CASSIVPAGFYEQYF. The DNA of the CDR3 is TGTGCCAGTAGTATAGTTCCAGCGGGATTCTACGAGCAGTACTTC.

The rearrangement links TRBV5-4 to TRBJ1-2; no clear D. The CDR3 length is 13 residues. CDR1 and CDR2 from the germline V gene are SGHNT and YYREEE (reference sequence). Trimming removed 1 base from V and 6 bases from J, with 10 bases in between. CDR3 amino acids: CASSLSSSDGYTF. As DNA, the CDR3 is TGTGCCAGCAGCTTGTCGTCCTCTGATGGCTACACCTTC.

This chain joins TRBV4-1 and TRBJ2-7; 12 positions match TRBD2. The J segment lost 3 bases and the V segment lost 1 base, leaving 7 bases of the junction unmatched. The V gene's germline CDR1 is MGHRA and CDR2 YSYEKL. This CDR3 spans 17 amino acids. The CDR3 DNA follows: TGCGCCAGCAGCCAAGGGACTAGCGGGACAATAATCTACGAGCAGTACTTC. Its protein product is CASSQGTSGTIIYEQYF.